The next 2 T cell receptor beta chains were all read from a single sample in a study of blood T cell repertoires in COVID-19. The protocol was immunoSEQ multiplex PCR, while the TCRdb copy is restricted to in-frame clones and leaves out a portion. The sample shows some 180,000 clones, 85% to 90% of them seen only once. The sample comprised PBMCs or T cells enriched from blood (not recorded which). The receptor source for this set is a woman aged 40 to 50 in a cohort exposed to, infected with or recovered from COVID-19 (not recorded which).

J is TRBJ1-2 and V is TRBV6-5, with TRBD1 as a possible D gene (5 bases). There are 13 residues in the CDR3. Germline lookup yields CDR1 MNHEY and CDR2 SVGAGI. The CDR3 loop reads CATSSRAPWGYTF. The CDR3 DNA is TGTGCAACCAGCAGCAGGGCGCCCTGGGGCTACACCTTC.

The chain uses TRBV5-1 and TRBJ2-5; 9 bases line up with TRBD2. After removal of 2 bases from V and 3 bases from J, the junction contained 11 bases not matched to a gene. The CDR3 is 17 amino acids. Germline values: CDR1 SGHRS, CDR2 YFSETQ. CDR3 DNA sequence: TGCGCCAGCAGCTTCGGTCAGCGGGGGGCGAGAGAAGAGACCCAGTACTTC. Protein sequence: CASSFGQRGAREETQYF.